The T cell receptor (beta chain) described here comes from a study of immune characterization of retroperitoneal liposarcoma. TCRdb re-called the PCR reads through MiXCR, storing one row per CDR3 protein. Of about 2,600 distinct CDR3 sequences in the sample, 30% to 45% were seen once. CDR1 SGHTA and CDR2 FQGNSA come from the germline V gene. The CDR3 is 14 amino acids. The J gene is TRBJ2-5, the V gene TRBV7-2; the match to TRBD2 covers 11 bases. The J call could be wrong; TRBJ2-7 is a better fit for the DNA end. The sequence derives from a male donor with retroperitoneal liposarcoma. Sample: tumor tissue. The DNA for the CDR3 is TGTGCCAGCAGCTTAACTAGCGGGAGTGCCGAGCAGTACTTC. It yields the protein CASSLTSGSAEQYF.